The clone carrying this T cell receptor (beta chain) was observed a single time. The antigen is not known. This sample was included in a study of monozygotic twins with cystic fibrosis. Study-level findings and limits: Co-twins had the most similar V usage for 13 of 16 pairs, J for 8. No link emerged between shared CDR3 counts and age, concordance or severity. Monozygotic CF twin pairs shared significantly more nucleotide-identical clonotypes than unrelated CF individuals did.

Assay: immunoSEQ multiplex PCR; the TCRdb copy retains only in-frame clones and omits some. The sample has 30,000 or so clones, over 60% seen once. Sequenced material: blood. This TCR came from a girl between 10 and 17 years old with cystic fibrosis.

CDR3 bases: TGTGCCAGCAGCTTCGGGACAGGGGGCGGTTTGAAGTGGGCTTTCTTT. It codes for CASSFGTGGGLKWAFF. This sequence joins TRBV5-4 and TRBJ1-1, with 12 nucleotides matching TRBD1. With 2 bases clipped from V and 11 bases from J, the junction kept 13 bases outside the gene matches. Germline CDR1 SGHNT, CDR2 YYREEE (reference sequence). The CDR3 sequence is 16 residues long.